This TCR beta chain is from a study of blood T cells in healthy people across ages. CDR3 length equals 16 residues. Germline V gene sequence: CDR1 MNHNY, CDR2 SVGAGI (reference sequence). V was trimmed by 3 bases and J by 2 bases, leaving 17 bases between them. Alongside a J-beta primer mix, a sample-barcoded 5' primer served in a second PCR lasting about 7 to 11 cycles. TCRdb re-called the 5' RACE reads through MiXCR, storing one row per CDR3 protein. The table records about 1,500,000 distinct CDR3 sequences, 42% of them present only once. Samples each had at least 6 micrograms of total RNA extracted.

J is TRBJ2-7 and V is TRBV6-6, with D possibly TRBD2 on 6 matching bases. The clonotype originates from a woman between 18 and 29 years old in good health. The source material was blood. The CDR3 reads CASSYGPEGSAYEQYF. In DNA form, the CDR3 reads TGTGCCAGCAGTTATGGACCGGAGGGGTCAGCCTACGAGCAGTACTTC.